A single sample gave rise to the 24 T cell receptor beta chains below, sequenced in a study of technical replicates of blood from a handful of donors (dated by TCRdb to the late 2010s). The library was made by the immunoSEQ multiplex PCR assay. This is the immuneACCESS table as TCRdb keeps it, with only in-frame sequences that have V and J called. A part of the clones is gone; compared with another copy, unresolved V genes explain less than half, and the rest is unexplained. This sample holds approximately 79,000 clones; 91% were observed only once. Together, the top ten hold roughly 0.4% of the sample. Specimen: T cells isolated from PBMCs. The source of these receptors is a human donor in good health.

V usage is TRBV5-1 and J usage is TRBJ2-3; D possibly corresponds to TRBD2 (6 bases). The CDR3 length is 15 residues. Trimming pared 2 bases from V and 5 bases from J, leaving 15 bases between. From germline, CDR1 is SGHRS and CDR2 YFSETQ. CDR3 loop: CASSFGGITGDTQYF. The DNA for the CDR3 is TGCGCCAGCAGCTTCGGAGGGATAACCGGAGATACGCAGTATTTT.

The genes are TRBV5-4 and TRBJ1-3; D gene uncertain. V was cut by 0 bases and J by 0 bases, with 10 bases left in between. The germline CDR1 and CDR2 sequences are SGHNT and YYREEE (reference sequence). The CDR3 sequence is 16 residues long. The CDR3 here is CASSLDSSSSGNTIYF. CDR3 DNA: TGTGCCAGCAGCTTGGACTCCTCGAGCTCTGGAAACACCATATATTTT.

The chain employs TRBV9 and TRBJ2-7; 10 nucleotides agree with TRBD2. The CDR3 loop spans 17 amino acids. V was clipped by 0 bases and J by 2 bases; unmatched bases: 8. In germline, CDR1 is SGDLS, CDR2 YYNGEE. In DNA form, the CDR3 reads TGTGCCAGCAGCGTAGCTAGCGGGAGTGCGACAACCTACGAGCAGTACTTC. Translated: CASSVASGSATTYEQYF.

This rearrangement joins TRBV5-1 to TRBJ1-2; D may be TRBD1 (5 bases). V was shortened by 4 bases and J by 7 bases, with 17 bases between the two germline ends. This CDR3 spans 14 amino acids. The germline CDR1 and CDR2 sequences are SGHRS and YFSETQ. The CDR3 here is CASSGDGGVAGYTF. As DNA, the CDR3 is TGCGCCAGCAGCGGGGACGGAGGGGTGGCTGGCTACACCTTC.

This clone appeared once. The gene calls are TRBV18 and TRBJ2-4; possibly TRBD1 for D (6 bases). V was shortened by 3 bases and J by 8 bases, with 20 bases between the two germline ends. The CDR3 is made up of 16 amino acids. The germline CDR1 and CDR2 sequences are KGHSH and LQKENI. The CDR3 sequence is CASSPTSEGQLDIQYF. Here the CDR3 DNA reads TGTGCCAGCTCACCGACCTCAGAGGGACAACTAGACATTCAGTACTTC.

The J gene is TRBJ2-6, the V gene TRBV7-3, with D possibly being TRBD2 (5 bases). The CDR3 has 18 residues. V shed 5 bases and J shed 4 bases, with 21 bases lying between them. The V gene's germline CDR1 is SGHTA and CDR2 FQGTGA. The CDR3 DNA follows: TGTGCCAGCAGCCGAGGGCGTACACGGATTGACGGGGCCAACGTCCTGACTTTC. Protein: CASSRGRTRIDGANVLTF.

The genes are TRBV7-8 and TRBJ1-1; TRBD1 is a possible D gene (5 bases). CDR1 and CDR2 (germline): SGHVS, FQNEAQ. V was pared by 3 bases and J by 1 base, with 9 bases between. The CDR3 consists of 14 residues. The CDR3 region is CASSLGQGNTEAFF. Here the CDR3 DNA reads TGTGCCAGCAGCTTGGGGCAGGGGAACACTGAAGCTTTCTTT.

The chain recombines TRBV19 with TRBJ1-5; tentatively, D is TRBD1 (5 bases). Trimming removed 6 bases from V and 3 bases from J, with 12 bases in between. This CDR3 contains 14 residues. Germline loops: CDR1 LNHDA, CDR2 SQIVND (reference sequence). The CDR3 loop is CASSVDSNNQPQHF. CDR3 nucleotide sequence: TGTGCCAGTAGCGTTGACAGCAACAATCAGCCCCAGCATTTT.

This chain connects TRBV27 to TRBJ1-1, with TRBD1 matching over 11 bases. V lost 3 bases, J lost 4 bases, and 4 bases stayed unmatched. This CDR3 has 15 residues. Germline CDR1 is MNHEY and CDR2 is SMNVEV (reference sequence). This CDR3 reads CASSFAGTGGTEAFF. The CDR3 DNA reads as TGTGCCAGCAGTTTCGCCGGGACAGGGGGCACTGAAGCTTTCTTT.

The chain employs TRBV6-1 and TRBJ1-4, with D possibly matching TRBD1 (6 bases). The CDR3 extends over 12 amino acids. V lost 5 bases to trimming and J lost 8 bases, with 9 bases between them. Per germline, CDR1 MNHNS and CDR2 SASEGT. CDR3: CASSSGAEKLFF. In DNA, the CDR3 is TGTGCCAGCAGTTCAGGGGCAGAAAAACTGTTTTTT.

The CDR3 DNA sequence: TGTGCTAGTGGTTTGGGGTGGACAGGGAGGCTCCCCCACGCTGAAGCTTTCTTT. Its translation is CASGLGWTGRLPHAEAFF. The V gene is TRBV12-5, the J gene TRBJ1-1; TRBD1 matches at 8 bases. V lost 1 base to trimming and J lost 6 bases; unmatched junction nucleotides: 16. The CDR3 runs to 18 residues. Germline values: CDR1 LGHNT, CDR2 FRNRAP.

This chain connects TRBV27 to TRBJ2-1, with 8 nucleotides matching TRBD1. The CDR3 runs 14 residues. Per the germline V gene, CDR1 is MNHEY and CDR2 is SMNVEV (reference sequence). Germline trimming cut 6 bases from V and 6 bases from J; bases unmatched to any gene: 7. For the CDR3, the DNA is TGTGCCAGCAGCTCTCCAGGACAGGGCAATGAGCAGTTCTTC. This codes for CASSSPGQGNEQFF.

The V call is TRBV19, the J call TRBJ1-2; possible D gene TRBD1, 6 bases. The germline V gene has CDR1 LNHDA and CDR2 SQIVND (reference sequence). V was cut by 10 bases and J by 4 bases, with 10 bases left in between. This CDR3 region has 11 residues. CDR3 in amino acids: CATSTGYGYTF. The CDR3 region has the DNA TGTGCCACCTCGACAGGCTATGGCTACACCTTC. The full variable domain, with the rest looked up from reference TRBV19 and TRBJ1-2, is DGGITQSPKYLFRKEGQNVTLSCEQNLNHDAMYWYRQDPGQGLRLIYYSQIVNDFQKGDIAEGYSVSREKKESFPLTVTSAQKNPTAFYLCATSTGYGYTFGSGTRLTVV.

The V call is TRBV7-3, the J call TRBJ2-7, with a tentative D call TRBD2 (5 bases). Germline loops: CDR1 SGHTA, CDR2 FQGTGA. Trimming stripped 0 bases from V and 2 bases from J, with 17 bases between. The CDR3 has 17 residues. Written as DNA, the CDR3 is TGTGCCAGCAGCTTAACCCCGATCTCTAGCCCGACCTACGAGCAGTACTTC. Residues: CASSLTPISSPTYEQYF.

The rearrangement joins TRBV7-9 to TRBJ1-1; D is uncertain. V lost 5 bases, J lost 0 bases, and 7 bases lay in between. Germline CDR1 and CDR2: SEHNR and FQNEAQ (reference sequence). CDR3 length: 13 residues. As DNA, the CDR3 is TGTGCCAGCAGCCGTCAGATGAACACTGAAGCTTTCTTT. This encodes CASSRQMNTEAFF.

This chain uses TRBV11-2 with TRBJ2-1; 7 bases are shared with TRBD2. V was clipped by 7 bases and J by 6 bases; unmatched bases: 15. CDR3 length: 16 residues. Germline loops: CDR1 SGHAT, CDR2 FQNNGV. The CDR3 sequence: CASTKGLAEIRNEQFF. Written as DNA, the CDR3 is TGTGCCAGCACCAAGGGGCTAGCGGAGATTCGCAATGAGCAGTTCTTC.

The J gene is TRBJ1-4, the V gene TRBV5-1; D is possibly TRBD1 (6 bases). Germline CDR1 SGHRS, CDR2 YFSETQ. Between the trimmed V and J ends, which lost 0 bases and 5 bases, there was a span of 8 bases. CDR3 length: 14 residues. CDR3 in DNA: TGCGCCAGCAGCTTGGTACAGGGAAATGAAAAACTGTTTTTT. It yields the protein CASSLVQGNEKLFF.

To note about this clone: The junction differs from germline at one of its ends, possibly a read error. This chain uses TRBV2 with TRBJ2-1; TRBD2 aligns across 9 bases. The CDR3 has 16 amino acids. Germline CDR1 and CDR2: SNHLY and FYNNEI. DNA for the CDR3: TGTGCCAGCAGAGAAGGGACTAGCTATGACTACAATGAGCAGTTCTTC. Amino acids: CASREGTSYDYNEQFF.

V gene TRBV19 combines with J gene TRBJ2-1, with D maybe TRBD1 (6 bases). Per the germline V gene, CDR1 is LNHDA and CDR2 is SQIVND (reference sequence). The CDR3 is made up of 16 amino acids. V gave up 2 bases and J gave up 5 bases, with 16 bases separating them. The CDR3 loop is CASSIQAGAANNEQFF. The CDR3 DNA follows: TGTGCCAGTAGTATACAGGCAGGGGCCGCTAACAATGAGCAGTTCTTC.

The chain links TRBV9 to TRBJ2-3; no firm D call. V was shortened by 1 base and J by 4 bases, with 7 bases between the two germline ends. This CDR3 comprises 13 residues. Germline V gives CDR1 SGDLS, CDR2 YYNGEE. The CDR3: CASSVLFSDTQYF. The CDR3 region has the DNA TGTGCCAGCAGCGTACTTTTTTCAGATACGCAGTATTTT.

The chain has TRBV25-1 and TRBJ1-2, with D possibly matching TRBD1 (5 bases). This CDR3 has 13 amino acids. Germline loops: CDR1 MGHDK, CDR2 SYGVNS. The ends were cut back, 4 bases at V and 4 bases at J, with 10 bases in the middle. The CDR3 bases are TGTGCCAGCAGTGGCGGGGCGGCCTATGGCTACACCTTC. Amino acids: CASSGGAAYGYTF.

The chain is built from TRBV5-1 and TRBJ2-7, with 12 bases aligning to TRBD2. CDR3 size: 15 residues. V lost 4 bases, J lost 5 bases, and 7 bases stayed unmatched. Germline V CDR1 and CDR2: SGHRS, YFSETQ. CDR3 in DNA: TGCGCCAGCAGCCCGGAACTAGCGGGAGGAAACGAGCAGTACTTC. As protein: CASSPELAGGNEQYF.

This chain joins TRBV11-2 and TRBJ1-2; the D gene is possibly TRBD1 (6 bases). The V gene lost 5 bases and the J gene lost 8 bases, with 18 bases spanning the gap. This CDR3 contains 14 residues. Germline V gives CDR1 SGHAT, CDR2 FQNNGV. CDR3 in DNA: TGTGCCAGCAGCCAAGTTGGGGGCCTGTACGGCTACACCTTC. Protein sequence: CASSQVGGLYGYTF.

Regarding this clone: The same CDR3 can be traced to other DNA sequences in this sample. This rearrangement joins TRBV27 to TRBJ2-1; 10 bases align to TRBD1. CDR3 length equals 14 residues. CDR1 and CDR2 (germline): MNHEY, SMNVEV (reference sequence). J lost 1 base, V lost 8 bases, and 2 bases had no gene match. CDR3 residues: CASRTGGSYNEQFF. The CDR3 coding sequence is TGTGCCAGCCGGACAGGGGGATCCTACAATGAGCAGTTCTTC.